What follows are 9 T cell receptor beta chains derived from one specimen sequenced in a study of cytotoxic CD8 clonotypes in ibrutinib-treated CLL. The assay was immunoSEQ multiplex PCR, and TCRdb's table has in-frame clones only and misses some. The table records about 160,000 clones, around nine tenths of them present only once. The material was PBMCs, obtained at disease progression, from a patient treated with ibrutinib. Receptors were obtained from a human donor with chronic lymphocytic leukemia.

The V call is TRBV5-1, the J call TRBJ2-1; TRBD2 matches at 11 bases. Germline loops: CDR1 SGHRS, CDR2 YFSETQ. The CDR3 loop spans 16 amino acids. V lost 0 bases and J lost 9; bases outside the gene matches: 8. The CDR3 loop reads CASSLGLAGRRGEQFF. CDR3 nucleotides: TGCGCCAGCAGCTTGGGACTAGCGGGGCGTCGGGGTGAGCAGTTCTTC.

This clone is a singleton in its sample. The V and J genes are TRBV29-1 and TRBJ2-7; the match to TRBD2 covers 9 bases. Per germline, CDR1 SQVTM and CDR2 ANQGSEA. The CDR3 is made up of 14 amino acids. The junction had 8 bases not matched to a gene; V was cut back by 3 bases and J by 5 bases. CDR3 DNA: TGCAGCGTTGAGGTGGCTAGCGGGATAAACGAGCAGTACTTC. It encodes CSVEVASGINEQYF.

The V gene is TRBV6-6, the J gene TRBJ2-7, with D perhaps matching TRBD2 (6 bases). Germline CDR1 reads MNHNY; CDR2 reads SVGAGI (reference sequence). There are 15 residues in the CDR3. V lost 0 bases and J lost 3, with 12 bases in between. For the CDR3, the DNA is TGTGCCAGCAGTTACTCGCGGGACTCCAGCTACGAGCAGTACTTC. Translated: CASSYSRDSSYEQYF.

The chain couples TRBV9 to TRBJ2-7; the D call may be TRBD1 or TRBD2 (5 bases each). V shed 1 base and J shed 3 bases, with 11 bases lying between them. Germline assignment: CDR1 SGDLS and CDR2 YYNGEE. CDR3 length: 14 amino acids. CDR3 protein: CASSVTRDGYEQYF. CDR3 bases: TGTGCCAGCAGCGTAACCCGGGACGGCTACGAGCAGTACTTC.

In its sample, this clone ranks as medium-sized (0.01 to 0.1%). This sequence joins TRBV7-9 and TRBJ2-1, with 14 bases identical to TRBD2. V shed 4 bases, J shed 6 bases, and the junction held 8 bases outside the gene matches. There are 17 residues in the CDR3. Germline V gene data show CDR1 as SEHNR and CDR2 as FQNEAQ (reference sequence). CDR3 region: CASSSPRLAGGPNEQFF. CDR3 DNA: TGTGCCAGCAGCTCCCCCCGACTAGCGGGAGGGCCCAATGAGCAGTTCTTC. The variable domain in full, with the rest retrieved from reference TRBV7-9 and TRBJ2-1, is DTGVSQNPRHKITKRGQNVTFRCDPISEHNRLYWYRQTLGQGPEFLTYFQNEAQLEKSRLLSDRFSAERPKGSFSTLEIQRTEQGDSAMYLCASSSPRLAGGPNEQFFGPGTRLTVL.

As to this clone: The same CDR3 is also encoded by other DNA sequences in this sample. The chain employs TRBV5-1 and TRBJ2-2; 10 nucleotides match TRBD2. Per germline, CDR1 SGHRS and CDR2 YFSETQ. V was pared by 5 bases and J by 5 bases, with 6 bases of the junction left unmatched. CDR3 length: 15 residues. The CDR3 loop reads CASSRTSGNTGELFF. The CDR3 DNA sequence: TGCGCCAGCAGTCGGACTAGCGGAAATACCGGGGAGCTGTTTTTT.

The rearrangement joins TRBV2 to TRBJ1-2; D is perhaps TRBD1 (5 bases). Trimming pared 8 bases from V and 8 bases from J, leaving 15 bases between. Germline V gene lookup returns CDR1 SNHLY and CDR2 FYNNEI. The CDR3 covers 12 residues. The CDR3 DNA sequence: TGTGCCAGCTCCCCAGGGTTTGGAGGCTACACCTTC. Its protein product is CASSPGFGGYTF.

The chain uses TRBV7-9 and TRBJ2-1; D is undetermined. Trimming stripped 3 bases from V and 9 bases from J, with 15 bases between. CDR3 length: 14 amino acids. The germline V gene has CDR1 SEHNR and CDR2 FQNEAQ (reference sequence). The CDR3 nucleotides read TGTGCCAGCAGCTTGAGTTCCGCCTTTGGTGAGCAGTTCTTC. Translated, it gives CASSLSSAFGEQFF.

V usage is TRBV4-1 and J usage is TRBJ2-1; D call uncertain. V lost 1 base and J lost 5, with 6 bases in between. The CDR3 loop spans 13 amino acids. Germline V CDR1 and CDR2: MGHRA, YSYEKL. The CDR3 here is CASSQVRDNEQFF. Written as DNA, the CDR3 is TGCGCCAGCAGCCAAGTTCGAGACAATGAGCAGTTCTTC.